The rows below give T cell receptor beta chains drawn from one sample of a study of shared clonotypes between healthy human individuals. Assay: immunoSEQ multiplex PCR; the TCRdb copy retains only in-frame clones and omits some. The data contain some 1 million clones, approximately 70% of them singletons. The sample taken for sequencing was memory CD4+ T cells sorted from blood. Source of these receptors: a man younger than 30 in good health. Each CDR3 is given with its conserved first and last residue. A D gene is named only where the DNA matches it firmly. Only part of the rows carry a size: once, few, many, or a class if the clone is expanded.

>TRBJ2-7|TRBD1|TRBV28|once
TGTGCCAGCAGTTTATGGGGACAGGGTTACGAGCAGTACTTC
CASSLWGQGYEQYF
>TRBJ2-3|TRBD2|TRBV19|NA
TGTGCCAGTAGTATGCGGTATGGACTAGCGGGGGGGCGAAGGGGCACAGATACGCAGTATTTT
CASSMRYGLAGGRRGTDTQYF
>TRBJ2-2|TRBD2|TRBV19|NA
TGTGCCAGTCGAACAATAATTGGCCCGGGGGGACCCACCGGGGAGCTGTTTTTT
CASRTIIGPGGPTGELFF
>TRBJ1-1|NA|TRBV5-5|many
TGTGCCAGCAGCTTGGGATATTCCACTGAAGCTTTCTTT
CASSLGYSTEAFF
>TRBJ1-5|NA|TRBV28|NA
TGTGCCAGCAGTTTTGAGGGTCAGCCCCAGCATTTT
CASSFEGQPQHF
>TRBJ2-5|NA|TRBV5-4|NA
TGTGCCAGCAGCTTGGTGCTGGGGGAGACCCAGTACTTC
CASSLVLGETQYF
>TRBJ1-4|NA|TRBV18|NA
TGTGCCAGCTCCTCAGTCGCAACTAATGAAAAACTGTTTTTT
CASSSVATNEKLFF
>TRBJ1-1|TRBD1|TRBV6-5|once
TGTGCCAGCAGTTACACCACCGGACAGGGTAACACTGAAGCTTTCTTT
CASSYTTGQGNTEAFF
>TRBJ2-3|TRBD2|TRBV5-4|NA
TGTGCCAGCAGTCAAACGGGACTAGCATCTCAACGCACAGATACGCAGTATTTT
CASSQTGLASQRTDTQYF
>TRBJ1-5|NA|TRBV5-6|NA
TGTGCCAGCAGCGCGGGACACCTTAATCAGCCCCAGCATTTT
CASSAGHLNQPQHF
>TRBJ2-6|NA|TRBV11-3|many
TGTGCCAGCAGCTTAGGGGGATACTTGACACTTAGTGGGGCCAACGTCCTGACTTTC
CASSLGGYLTLSGANVLTF
>TRBJ1-3|TRBD1|TRBV18|NA
TGTGCCAGCTCGCCGGGACAGTCTGGAAACACCATATATTTT
CASSPGQSGNTIYF
>TRBJ2-2|NA|TRBV19|NA
TGTGCCAGTAGTATAGAGAGGAACGGACTTAACACCGGGGAGCTGTTTTTT
CASSIERNGLNTGELFF
>TRBJ2-5|TRBD1|TRBV19|few
TGTGCCAGTAGCTGGAGACAGGGGAAAGAGACCCAGTACTTC
CASSWRQGKETQYF
>TRBJ2-2|TRBD2|TRBV18|NA
TGTGCCAGCTCACCACCAGGGCTAGCGGGGGTCACCGGGGAGCTGTTTTTT
CASSPPGLAGVTGELFF
>TRBJ1-1|NA|TRBV10-2|NA
TGCGCCAGCAGTGAGTGGGCCTACACTGAAGCTTTCTTT
CASSEWAYTEAFF
>TRBJ2-7|TRBD1|TRBV9|NA
TGTGCCAGCAGCGTATCTGACAGGGGGAACACCTACGAGCAGTACTTC
CASSVSDRGNTYEQYF
>TRBJ2-3|NA|TRBV2|NA
TGTGCCAGCAGCCCCCCCGGGAGTCCAGATACGCAGTATTTT
CASSPPGSPDTQYF
>TRBJ2-7|NA|TRBV14|NA
TGTGCCAGCAGCCTCGTGACGGGGCCCTACGAGCAGTACTTC
CASSLVTGPYEQYF
>TRBJ1-1|TRBD1|TRBV2|NA
TGTGCCAGCAGTGCGGACAGGGGCACTGAAGCTTTCTTT
CASSADRGTEAFF
>TRBJ2-6|TRBD1|TRBV25-1|once
TGTGCCAGCAGTTTAACAGGGGGCGCTGGGGCCAACGTCCTGACTTTC
CASSLTGGAGANVLTF